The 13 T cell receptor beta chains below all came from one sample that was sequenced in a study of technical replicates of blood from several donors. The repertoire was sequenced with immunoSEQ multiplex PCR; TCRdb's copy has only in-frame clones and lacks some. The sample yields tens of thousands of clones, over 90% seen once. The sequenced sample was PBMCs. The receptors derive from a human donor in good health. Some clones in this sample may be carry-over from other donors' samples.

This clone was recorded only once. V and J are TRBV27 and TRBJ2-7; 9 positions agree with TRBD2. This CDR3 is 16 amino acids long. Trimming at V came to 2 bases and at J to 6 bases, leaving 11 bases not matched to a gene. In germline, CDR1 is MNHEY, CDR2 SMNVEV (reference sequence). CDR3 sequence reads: CASSLEHLAGSGEQYF. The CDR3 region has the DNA TGTGCCAGCAGTTTAGAGCATCTAGCGGGGTCAGGCGAGCAGTACTTC.

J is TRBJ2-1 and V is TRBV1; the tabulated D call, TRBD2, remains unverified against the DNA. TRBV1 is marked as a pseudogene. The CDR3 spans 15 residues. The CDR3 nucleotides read TGCACCAGCAGCCACGGGGAACTGGGGTACAATGAGCAGTTCTTC. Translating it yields CTSSHGELGYNEQFF.

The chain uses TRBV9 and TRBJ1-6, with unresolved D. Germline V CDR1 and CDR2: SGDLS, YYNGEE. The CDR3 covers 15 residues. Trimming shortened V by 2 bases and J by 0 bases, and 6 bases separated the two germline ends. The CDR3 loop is CASSVEGSYNSPLHF. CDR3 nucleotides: TGTGCCAGCAGCGTTGAGGGCTCCTATAATTCACCCCTCCACTTT.

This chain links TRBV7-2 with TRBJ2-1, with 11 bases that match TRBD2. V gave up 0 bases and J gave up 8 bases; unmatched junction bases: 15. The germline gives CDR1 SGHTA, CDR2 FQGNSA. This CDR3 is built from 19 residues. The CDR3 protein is CASSLAPQLAGEKEDEQFF. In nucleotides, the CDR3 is TGTGCCAGCAGCTTAGCCCCTCAACTAGCGGGGGAGAAGGAAGATGAGCAGTTCTTC.

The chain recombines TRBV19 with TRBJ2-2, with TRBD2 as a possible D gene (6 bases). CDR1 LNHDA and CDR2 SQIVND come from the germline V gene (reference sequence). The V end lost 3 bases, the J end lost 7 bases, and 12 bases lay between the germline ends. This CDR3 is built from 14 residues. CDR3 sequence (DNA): TGTGCCAGTAGTATCTCGGGGGTGCTCGGGGAGCTGTTTTTT. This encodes CASSISGVLGELFF.

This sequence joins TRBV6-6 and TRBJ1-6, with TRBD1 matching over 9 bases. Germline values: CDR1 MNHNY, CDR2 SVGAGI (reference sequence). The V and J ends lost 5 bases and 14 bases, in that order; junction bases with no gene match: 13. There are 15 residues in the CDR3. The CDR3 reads CASSDRTGARQALHF. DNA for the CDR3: TGTGCCAGCAGTGATAGGACAGGGGCTAGGCAGGCCCTCCACTTT.

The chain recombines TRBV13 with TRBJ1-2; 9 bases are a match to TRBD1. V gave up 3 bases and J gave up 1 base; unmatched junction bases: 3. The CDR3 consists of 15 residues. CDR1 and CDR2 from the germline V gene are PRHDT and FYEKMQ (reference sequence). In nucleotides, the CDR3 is TGTGCCAGCAGCTTGACAGGGGGGAATAACTATGGCTACACCTTC. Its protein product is CASSLTGGNNYGYTF.

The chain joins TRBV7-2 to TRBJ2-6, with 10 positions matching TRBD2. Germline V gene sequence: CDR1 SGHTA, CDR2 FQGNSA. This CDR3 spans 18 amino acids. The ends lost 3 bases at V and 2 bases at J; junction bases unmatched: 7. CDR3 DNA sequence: TGTGCCAGCAGCTTCGATAGCGGGGGGTCTCCTGGGGCCAACGTCCTGACTTTC. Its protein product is CASSFDSGGSPGANVLTF.

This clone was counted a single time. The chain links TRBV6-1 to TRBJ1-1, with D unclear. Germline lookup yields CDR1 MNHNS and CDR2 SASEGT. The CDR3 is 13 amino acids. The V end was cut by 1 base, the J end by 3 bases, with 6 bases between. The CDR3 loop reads CASSEGEYTEAFF. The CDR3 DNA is TGTGCCAGCAGTGAAGGGGAGTACACTGAAGCTTTCTTT.

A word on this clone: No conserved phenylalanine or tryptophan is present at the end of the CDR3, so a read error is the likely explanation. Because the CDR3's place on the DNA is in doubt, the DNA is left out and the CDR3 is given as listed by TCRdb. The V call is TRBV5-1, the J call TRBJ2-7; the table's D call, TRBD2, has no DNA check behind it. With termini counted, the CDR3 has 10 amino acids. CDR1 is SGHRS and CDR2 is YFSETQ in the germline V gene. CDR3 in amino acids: CASSLPGLAA.

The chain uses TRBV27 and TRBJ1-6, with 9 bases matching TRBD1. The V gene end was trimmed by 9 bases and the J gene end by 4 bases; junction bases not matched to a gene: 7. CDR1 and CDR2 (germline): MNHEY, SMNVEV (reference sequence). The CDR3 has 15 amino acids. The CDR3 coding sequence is TGTGCCAGTCAGGACAGGGGTCGTTATAATTCACCCCTCCACTTT. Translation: CASQDRGRYNSPLHF.

In DNA form, the CDR3 reads TGTGCCTGGACCGGGACAGGGAACTACGAGCAGTACTTC. Residues: CAWTGTGNYEQYF. The chain uses TRBV30 and TRBJ2-7; 9 nucleotides agree with TRBD1. J gave up 3 bases and V 4 bases, and 4 bases lay outside the gene matches. Germline V CDR1 and CDR2: GTSNPN, SVGIG (reference sequence). This CDR3 has 13 residues.

This chain's CDR3 is CASSSRTGTPYNEQFF. The CDR3 DNA reads TGCGCCAGCAGCTCGAGAACCGGGACTCCGTACAATGAGCAGTTCTTC. V usage is TRBV5-1 and J usage is TRBJ2-1, with D possibly TRBD2 on 6 matching bases. The V gene's germline CDR1 is SGHRS and CDR2 YFSETQ. The V end lost 3 bases, the J end lost 4 bases, and 17 bases lay between the germline ends. The CDR3 contains 16 residues.